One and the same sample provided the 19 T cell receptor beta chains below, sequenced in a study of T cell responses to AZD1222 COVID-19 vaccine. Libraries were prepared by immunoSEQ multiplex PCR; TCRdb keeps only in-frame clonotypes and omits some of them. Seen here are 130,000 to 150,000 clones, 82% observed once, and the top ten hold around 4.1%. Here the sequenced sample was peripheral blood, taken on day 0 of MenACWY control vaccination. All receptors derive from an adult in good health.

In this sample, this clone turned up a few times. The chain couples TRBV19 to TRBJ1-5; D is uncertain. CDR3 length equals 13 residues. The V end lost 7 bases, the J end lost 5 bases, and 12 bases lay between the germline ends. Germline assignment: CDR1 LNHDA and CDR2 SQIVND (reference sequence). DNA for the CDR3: TGTGCCAGTACTATCGACAAATATCAGCCCCAGCATTTT. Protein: CASTIDKYQPQHF.

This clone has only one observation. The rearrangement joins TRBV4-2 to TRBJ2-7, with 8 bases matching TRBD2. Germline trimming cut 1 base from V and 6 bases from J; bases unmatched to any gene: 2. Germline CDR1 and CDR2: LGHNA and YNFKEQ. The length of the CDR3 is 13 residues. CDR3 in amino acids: CASSQVAGREQYF. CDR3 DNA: TGTGCCAGCAGCCAAGTAGCGGGGCGCGAGCAGTACTTC.

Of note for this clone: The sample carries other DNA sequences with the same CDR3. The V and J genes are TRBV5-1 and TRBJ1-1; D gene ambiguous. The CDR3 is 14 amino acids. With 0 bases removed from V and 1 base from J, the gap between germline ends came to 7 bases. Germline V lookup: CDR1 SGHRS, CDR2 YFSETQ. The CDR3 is CASSLVGGNTEAFF. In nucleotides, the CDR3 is TGCGCCAGCAGCTTGGTCGGTGGGAACACTGAAGCTTTCTTT.

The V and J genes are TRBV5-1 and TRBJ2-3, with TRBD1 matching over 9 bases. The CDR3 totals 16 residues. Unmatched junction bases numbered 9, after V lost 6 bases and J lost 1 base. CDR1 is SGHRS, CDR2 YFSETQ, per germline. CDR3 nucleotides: TGCGCCAGCACGATAGAGGGACAGGGTCGCACAGATACGCAGTATTTT. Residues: CASTIEGQGRTDTQYF.

CDR3 amino acids: CASSRRGVETQYF. DNA of the CDR3: TGTGCCAGCAGCCGGCGGGGAGTGGAGACCCAGTACTTC. V usage is TRBV11-1 and J usage is TRBJ2-5; a weak D match, TRBD2 (6 bases). The CDR3 extends over 13 amino acids. The germline gives CDR1 SGHAT, CDR2 FQDESV (reference sequence). V lost 5 bases and J 5 bases, leaving 12 bases between the germline ends.

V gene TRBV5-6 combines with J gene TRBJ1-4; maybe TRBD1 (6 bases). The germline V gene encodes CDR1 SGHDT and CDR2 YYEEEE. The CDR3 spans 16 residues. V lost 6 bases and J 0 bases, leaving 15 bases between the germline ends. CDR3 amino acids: CASNRGQQATNEKLFF. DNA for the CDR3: TGTGCCAGCAACCGAGGACAGCAAGCAACTAATGAAAAACTGTTTTTT.

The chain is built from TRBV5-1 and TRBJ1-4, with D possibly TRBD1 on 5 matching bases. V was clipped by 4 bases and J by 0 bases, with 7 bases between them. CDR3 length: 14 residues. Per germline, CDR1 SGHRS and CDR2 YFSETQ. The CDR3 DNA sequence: TGCGCCAGCAGCGTGACAGCAACTAATGAAAAACTGTTTTTT. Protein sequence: CASSVTATNEKLFF.

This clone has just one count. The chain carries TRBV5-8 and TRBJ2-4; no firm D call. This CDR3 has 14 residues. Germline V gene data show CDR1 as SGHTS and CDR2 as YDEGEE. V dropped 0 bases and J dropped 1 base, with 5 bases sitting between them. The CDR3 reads CASSLEQAKNIQYF. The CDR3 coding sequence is TGTGCCAGCAGCTTGGAACAGGCCAAAAACATTCAGTACTTC.

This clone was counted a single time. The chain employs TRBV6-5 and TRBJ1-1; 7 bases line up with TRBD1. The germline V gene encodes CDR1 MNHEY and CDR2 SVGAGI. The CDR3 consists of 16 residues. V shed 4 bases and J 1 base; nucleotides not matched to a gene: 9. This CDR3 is CASSLQGTIKNTEAFF. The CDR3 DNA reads TGTGCCAGCAGTTTACAGGGGACCATAAAGAACACTGAAGCTTTCTTT.

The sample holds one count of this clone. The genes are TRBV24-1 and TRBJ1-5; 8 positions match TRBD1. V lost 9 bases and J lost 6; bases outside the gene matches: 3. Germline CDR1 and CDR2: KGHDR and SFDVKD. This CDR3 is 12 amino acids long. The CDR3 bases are TGTGCCACCGGACAGGGCAGTCAGCCCCAGCATTTT. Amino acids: CATGQGSQPQHF.

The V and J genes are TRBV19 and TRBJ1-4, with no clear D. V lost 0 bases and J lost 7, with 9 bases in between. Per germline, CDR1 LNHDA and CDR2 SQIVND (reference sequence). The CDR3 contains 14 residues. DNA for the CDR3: TGTGCCAGTAGTATAGATCTGGTCAGTGAAAAACTGTTTTTT. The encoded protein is CASSIDLVSEKLFF.

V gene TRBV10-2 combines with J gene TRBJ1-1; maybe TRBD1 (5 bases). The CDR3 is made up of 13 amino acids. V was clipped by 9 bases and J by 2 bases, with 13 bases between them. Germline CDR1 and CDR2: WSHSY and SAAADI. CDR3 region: CASSRGDNTEAFF. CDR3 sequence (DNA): TGCGCCAGTTCCCGAGGGGATAACACTGAAGCTTTCTTT.

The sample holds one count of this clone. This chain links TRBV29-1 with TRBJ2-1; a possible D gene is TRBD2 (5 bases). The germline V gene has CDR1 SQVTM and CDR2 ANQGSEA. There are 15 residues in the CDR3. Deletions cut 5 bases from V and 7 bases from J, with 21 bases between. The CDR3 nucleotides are TGCAGCGTTCTACTAATATCAATAGCGTTAAATGAGCAGTTCTTC. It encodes CSVLLISIALNEQFF.

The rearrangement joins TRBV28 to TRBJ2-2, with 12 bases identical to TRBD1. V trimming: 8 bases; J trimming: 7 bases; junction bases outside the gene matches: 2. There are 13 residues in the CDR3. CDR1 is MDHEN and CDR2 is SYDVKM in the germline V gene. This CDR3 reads CASGTGGLGELFF. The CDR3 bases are TGTGCCAGCGGGACAGGGGGCCTCGGGGAGCTGTTTTTT.

The CDR3 here is CASSSMGTEAFF. As DNA, the CDR3 is TGTGCCAGCAGTTCCATGGGCACTGAAGCTTTCTTT. The V gene is TRBV6-5, the J gene TRBJ1-1; no definite D call. Trimming stripped 4 bases from V and 4 bases from J, with 7 bases between. The germline CDR1 and CDR2 sequences are MNHEY and SVGAGI. This CDR3 has 12 amino acids.

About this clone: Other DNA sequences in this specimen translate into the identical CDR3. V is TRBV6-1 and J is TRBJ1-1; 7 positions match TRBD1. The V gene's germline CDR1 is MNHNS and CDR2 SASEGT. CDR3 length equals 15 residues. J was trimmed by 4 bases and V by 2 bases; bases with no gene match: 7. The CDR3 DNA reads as TGTGCCAGCAGTGAACACGGGACAGCCCTCACTGAAGCTTTCTTT. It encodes CASSEHGTALTEAFF.

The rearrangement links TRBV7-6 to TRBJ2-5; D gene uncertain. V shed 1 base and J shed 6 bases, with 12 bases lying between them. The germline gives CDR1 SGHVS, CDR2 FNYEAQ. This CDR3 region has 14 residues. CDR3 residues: CASSLGQYLQTQYF. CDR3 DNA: TGTGCCAGCAGCTTAGGTCAATATCTTCAGACCCAGTACTTC.

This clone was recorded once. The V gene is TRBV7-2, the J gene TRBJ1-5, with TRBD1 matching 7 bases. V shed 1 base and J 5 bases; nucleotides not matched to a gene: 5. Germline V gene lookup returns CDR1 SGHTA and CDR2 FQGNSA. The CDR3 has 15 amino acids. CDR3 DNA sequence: TGTGCCAGCAGCTTAGTGACAGGGCCCGATCAGCCCCAGCATTTT. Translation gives CASSLVTGPDQPQHF.

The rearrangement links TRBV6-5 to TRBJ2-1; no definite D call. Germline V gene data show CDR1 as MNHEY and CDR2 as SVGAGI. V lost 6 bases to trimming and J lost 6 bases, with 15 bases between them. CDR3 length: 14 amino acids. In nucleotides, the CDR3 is TGTGCCAGCAGCGAGGCAGGCAGGAGCAATGAGCAGTTCTTC. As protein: CASSEAGRSNEQFF.